A selection of T cell receptor beta chains follows, all from one sample in a study of shared clonotypes between healthy human individuals. Produced via immunoSEQ multiplex PCR; TCRdb's table is partial and in-frame only. The sample carries about 700,000 clones, around 90% recorded once. Sequencing input: naive CD8+ T cells sorted from blood. The receptors derive from a young man in good health. CDR3s include the opening cysteine and the closing phenylalanine or tryptophan. Clone size is given for some rows only: seen once, a few or many times, or a class if the clone is expanded.

clone size	V gene	CDR3 protein
few	TRBV7-9	CASSLVPGGYEQYF
-	TRBV28	CASSFRGLDEDEQFF
-	TRBV20-1	CSARSGYEQYF
once	TRBV28	CASSLGAGLGEKLFF
-	TRBV18	CASSPPGSGYTGELFF
once	TRBV5-1	CASSPGTSPTGELFF
-	TRBV7-9	CASSPRDRVGYEQYF
-	TRBV7-9	CASSLEPAGLQETQYF
-	TRBV4-1	CASSQELASNGYTF
-	TRBV7-2	CASRESKSGLALQETQYF
once	TRBV5-1	CASNPGYPNYGYTF
-	TRBV7-9	CASSHRGPGVNEQFF
few	TRBV2	CASSDRPGELFF
-	TRBV7-9	CASSFLRERSDTQYF
-	TRBV7-9	CASSSTQGGETQYF
-	TRBV7-6	CASSYRGNTEAFF
-	TRBV27	CASSLTTGTVYEQYF
-	TRBV19	CASSPAFMGGLGANVLTF
-	TRBV7-9	CASSPTTANVEAFF
-	TRBV27	CASARGGPGELFF
-	TRBV27	CASSLIGLGGTEAFF
-	TRBV6-1	CASSEVTSGFYEQFF
-	TRBV19	CASSIFRRGLETQYF
-	TRBV15	CATSRDRSPNTGELFF
-	TRBV7-9	CASSRPRDTQETQYF
-	TRBV14	CASSQGIGGYTF
-	TRBV5-1	CASSFLSFSDRNNEQFF
-	TRBV15	CATSRDRGGVNEQYF
-	TRBV9	CASSPPSGGGPLGEQFF
-	TRBV4-1	CASTGGGDTGSSPEAFF
-	TRBV19	CASSLSGTNYEQYF
-	TRBV27	CASSFLTGYEQYF
-	TRBV25-1	CASSQLPGQGVNQPQHF
once	TRBV9	CASSWTSGSGDEQFF
-	TRBV5-6	CASSLVGAHEQYF
-	TRBV7-3	CASSLELGHEQFF
-	TRBV28	CASSETGFGQPQHF
-	TRBV5-1	CASSLGTWRDTEAFF
-	TRBV6-4	CASSDRDNSPLHF
-	TRBV19	CASRPGQGINYGYTF
-	TRBV28	CASSFLDSYTGELFF
-	TRBV28	CASSLDRADYGYTF
-	TRBV14	CASSHSGTTYEQYF
-	TRBV11-2	CASRAVPGAGANVLTF
-	TRBV4-1	CASSQDAPFVPYEQYF
-	TRBV18	CASSPWPAEETQYF
-	TRBV5-1	CASSLAPEGEQYF
few	TRBV10-3	CAISDRNYEQYF
once	TRBV19	CASSPGQIGYEQYF